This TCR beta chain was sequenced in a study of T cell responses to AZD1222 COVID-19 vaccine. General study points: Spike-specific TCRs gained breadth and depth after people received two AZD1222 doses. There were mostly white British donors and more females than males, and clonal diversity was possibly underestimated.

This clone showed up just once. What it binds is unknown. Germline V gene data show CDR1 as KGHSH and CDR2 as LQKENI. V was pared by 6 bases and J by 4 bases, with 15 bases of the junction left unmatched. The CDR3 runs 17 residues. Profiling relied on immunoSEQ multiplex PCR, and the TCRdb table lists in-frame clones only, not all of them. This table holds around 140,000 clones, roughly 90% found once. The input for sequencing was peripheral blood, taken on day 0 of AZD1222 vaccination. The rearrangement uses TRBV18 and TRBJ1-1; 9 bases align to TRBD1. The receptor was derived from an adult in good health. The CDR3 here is CASSLGQGTSRSTEAFF. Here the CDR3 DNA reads TGTGCCAGCTCGCTCGGACAGGGGACATCGCGGTCCACTGAAGCTTTCTTT.